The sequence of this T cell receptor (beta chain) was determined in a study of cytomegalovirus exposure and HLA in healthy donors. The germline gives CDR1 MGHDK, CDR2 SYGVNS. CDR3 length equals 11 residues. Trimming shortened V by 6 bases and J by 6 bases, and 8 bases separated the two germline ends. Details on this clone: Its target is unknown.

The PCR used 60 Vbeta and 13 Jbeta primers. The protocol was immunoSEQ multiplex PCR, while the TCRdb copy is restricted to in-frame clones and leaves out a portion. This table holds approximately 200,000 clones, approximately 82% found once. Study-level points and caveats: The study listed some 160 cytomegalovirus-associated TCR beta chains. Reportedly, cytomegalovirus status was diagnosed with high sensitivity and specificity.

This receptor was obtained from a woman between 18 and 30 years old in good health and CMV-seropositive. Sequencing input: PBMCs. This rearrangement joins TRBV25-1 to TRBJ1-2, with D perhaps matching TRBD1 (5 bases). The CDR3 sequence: CASRGPDGYTF. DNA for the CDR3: TGTGCCAGCAGGGGGCCTGATGGCTACACCTTC.